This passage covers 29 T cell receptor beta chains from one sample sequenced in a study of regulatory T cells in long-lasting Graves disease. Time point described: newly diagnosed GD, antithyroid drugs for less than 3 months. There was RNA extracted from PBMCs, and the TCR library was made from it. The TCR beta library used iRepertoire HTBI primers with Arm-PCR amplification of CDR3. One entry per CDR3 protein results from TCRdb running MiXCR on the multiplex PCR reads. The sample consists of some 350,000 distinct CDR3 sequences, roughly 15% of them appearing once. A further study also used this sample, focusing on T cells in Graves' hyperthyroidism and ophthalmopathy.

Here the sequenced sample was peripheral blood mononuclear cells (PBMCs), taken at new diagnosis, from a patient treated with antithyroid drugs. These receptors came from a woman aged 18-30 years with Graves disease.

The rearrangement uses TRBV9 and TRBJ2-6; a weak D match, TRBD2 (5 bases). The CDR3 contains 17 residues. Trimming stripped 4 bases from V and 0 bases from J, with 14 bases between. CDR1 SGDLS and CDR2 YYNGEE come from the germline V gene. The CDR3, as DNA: TGTGCCAGCAGCCAAGTTGACCGGGACTCTGGGGCCAACGTCCTGACTTTC. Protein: CASSQVDRDSGANVLTF.

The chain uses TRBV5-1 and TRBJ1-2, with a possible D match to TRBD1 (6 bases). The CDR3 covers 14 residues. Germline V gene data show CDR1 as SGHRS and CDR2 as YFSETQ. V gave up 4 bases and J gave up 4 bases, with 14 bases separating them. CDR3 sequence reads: CASSPERDTYGYTF. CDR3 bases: TGCGCCAGCAGCCCCGAGCGGGACACCTATGGCTACACCTTC.

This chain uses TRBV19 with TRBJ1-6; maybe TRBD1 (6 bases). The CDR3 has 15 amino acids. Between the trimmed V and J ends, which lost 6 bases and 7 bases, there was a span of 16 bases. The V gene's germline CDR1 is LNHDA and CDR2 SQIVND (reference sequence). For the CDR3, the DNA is TGTGCCAGTAGATCGCAGACAGGTCTAAATTCACCCCTCCACTTT. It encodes CASRSQTGLNSPLHF.

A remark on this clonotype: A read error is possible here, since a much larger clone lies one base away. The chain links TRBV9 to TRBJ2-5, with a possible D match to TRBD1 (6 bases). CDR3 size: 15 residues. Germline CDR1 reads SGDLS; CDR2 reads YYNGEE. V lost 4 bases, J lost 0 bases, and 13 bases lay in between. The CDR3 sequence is CASSPPGTYQETQYF. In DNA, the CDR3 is TGTGCCAGCAGCCCTCCCGGGACATACCAAGAGACCCAGTACTTC.

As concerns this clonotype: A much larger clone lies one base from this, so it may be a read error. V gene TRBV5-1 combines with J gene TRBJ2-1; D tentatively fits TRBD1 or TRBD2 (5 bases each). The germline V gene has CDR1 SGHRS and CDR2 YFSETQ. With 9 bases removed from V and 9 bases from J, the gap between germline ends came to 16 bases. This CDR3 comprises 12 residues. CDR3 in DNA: TGCGCCACCCACGAGGGAGACAGTGAGCAGTTCTTC. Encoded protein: CATHEGDSEQFF.

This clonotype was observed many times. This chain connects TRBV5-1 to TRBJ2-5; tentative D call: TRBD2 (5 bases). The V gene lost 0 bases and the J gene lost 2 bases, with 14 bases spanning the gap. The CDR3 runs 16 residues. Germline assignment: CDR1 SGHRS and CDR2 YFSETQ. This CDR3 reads CASSLAGRAVQETQYF. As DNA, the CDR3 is TGCGCCAGCAGCTTGGCCGGGCGAGCGGTTCAAGAGACCCAGTACTTC.

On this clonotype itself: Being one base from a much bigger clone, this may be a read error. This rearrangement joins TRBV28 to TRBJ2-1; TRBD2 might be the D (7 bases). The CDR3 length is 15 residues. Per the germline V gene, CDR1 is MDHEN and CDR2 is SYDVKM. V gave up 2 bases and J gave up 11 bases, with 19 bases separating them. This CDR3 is CASSLPLTGRDKQFF. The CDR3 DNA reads TGTGCCAGCAGTTTACCTCTTACAGGGAGGGATAAGCAGTTCTTC.

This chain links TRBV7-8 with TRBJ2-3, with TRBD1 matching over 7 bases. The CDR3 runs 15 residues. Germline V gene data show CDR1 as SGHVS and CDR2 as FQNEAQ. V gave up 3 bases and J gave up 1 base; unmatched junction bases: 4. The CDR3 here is CASSLTGIGTDTQYF. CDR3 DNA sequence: TGTGCCAGCAGCTTGACAGGGATCGGCACAGATACGCAGTATTTT.

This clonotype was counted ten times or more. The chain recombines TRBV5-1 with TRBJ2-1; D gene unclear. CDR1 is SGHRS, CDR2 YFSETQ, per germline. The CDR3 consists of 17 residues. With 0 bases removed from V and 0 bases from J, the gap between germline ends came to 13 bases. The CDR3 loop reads CASSLARRRDSYNEQFF. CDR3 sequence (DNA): TGCGCCAGCAGCTTGGCTCGGCGGAGAGACTCCTACAATGAGCAGTTCTTC.

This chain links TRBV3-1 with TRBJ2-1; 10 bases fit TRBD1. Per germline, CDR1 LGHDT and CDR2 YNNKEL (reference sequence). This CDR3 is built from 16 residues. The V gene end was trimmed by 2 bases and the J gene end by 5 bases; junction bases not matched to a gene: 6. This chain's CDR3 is CASSQSGTGAHNEQFF. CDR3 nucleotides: TGTGCCAGCAGCCAATCCGGGACAGGGGCCCACAATGAGCAGTTCTTC.

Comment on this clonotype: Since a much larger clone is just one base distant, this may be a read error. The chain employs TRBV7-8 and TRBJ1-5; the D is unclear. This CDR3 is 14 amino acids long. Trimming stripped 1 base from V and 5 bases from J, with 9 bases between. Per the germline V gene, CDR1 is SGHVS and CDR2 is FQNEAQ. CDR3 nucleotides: TGTGCCAGCAGCTTAGAATACGGGGATCAGCCCCAGCATTTT. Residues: CASSLEYGDQPQHF.

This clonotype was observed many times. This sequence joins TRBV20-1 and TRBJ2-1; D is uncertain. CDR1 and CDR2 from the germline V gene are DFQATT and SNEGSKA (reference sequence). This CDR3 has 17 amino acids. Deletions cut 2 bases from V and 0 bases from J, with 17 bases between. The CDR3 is CSARPLSALGSYNEQFF. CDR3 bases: TGCAGTGCTAGACCTCTCTCCGCTCTAGGCTCCTACAATGAGCAGTTCTTC.

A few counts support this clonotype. In DNA, the CDR3 is TGCAGCGTCTCAAAGGGGGGAAACACTGAAGCTTTCTTT. The encoded protein is CSVSKGGNTEAFF. The chain joins TRBV29-1 to TRBJ1-1; D may be TRBD1 (6 bases). V gave up 6 bases and J gave up 2 bases, with 13 bases separating them. This CDR3 comprises 13 residues. Germline V lookup: CDR1 SQVTM, CDR2 ANQGSEA.

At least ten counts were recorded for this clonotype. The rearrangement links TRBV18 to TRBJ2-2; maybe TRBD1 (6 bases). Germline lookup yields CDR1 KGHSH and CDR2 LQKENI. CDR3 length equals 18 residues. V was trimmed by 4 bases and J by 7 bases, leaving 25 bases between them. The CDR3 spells CASSRTPGTPGKGGELFF. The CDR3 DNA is TGTGCCAGCTCACGAACGCCAGGGACACCGGGCAAGGGCGGGGAGCTGTTTTTT.

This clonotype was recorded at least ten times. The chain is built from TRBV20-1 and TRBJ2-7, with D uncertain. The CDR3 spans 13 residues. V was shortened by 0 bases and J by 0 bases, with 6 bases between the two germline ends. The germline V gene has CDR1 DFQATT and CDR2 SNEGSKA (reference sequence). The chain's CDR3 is CSARDIHSYEQYF. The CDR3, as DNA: TGCAGTGCTAGAGATATTCACTCCTACGAGCAGTACTTC.

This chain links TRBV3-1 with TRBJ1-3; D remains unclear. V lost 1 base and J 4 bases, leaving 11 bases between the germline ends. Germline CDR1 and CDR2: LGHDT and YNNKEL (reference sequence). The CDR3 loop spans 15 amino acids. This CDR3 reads CASSQAMPLGNTIYF. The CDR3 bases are TGTGCCAGCAGCCAAGCTATGCCGCTCGGAAACACCATATATTTT.

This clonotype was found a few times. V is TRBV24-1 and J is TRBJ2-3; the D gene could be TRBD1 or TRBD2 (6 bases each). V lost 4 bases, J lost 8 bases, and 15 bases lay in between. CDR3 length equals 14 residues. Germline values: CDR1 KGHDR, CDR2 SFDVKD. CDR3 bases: TGTGCCACCAGTGAAGCCAGGGGACTTACTACGCAGTATTTT. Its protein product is CATSEARGLTTQYF.

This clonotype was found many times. This CDR3 is CASSVARVDEQFF. CDR3 coding DNA: TGTGCCAGCAGCGTAGCACGAGTGGATGAGCAGTTCTTC. The chain is built from TRBV9 and TRBJ2-1; D unclear. CDR1 is SGDLS and CDR2 is YYNGEE in the germline V gene. The CDR3 totals 13 residues. Trimming removed 0 bases from V and 8 bases from J, with 9 bases in between.

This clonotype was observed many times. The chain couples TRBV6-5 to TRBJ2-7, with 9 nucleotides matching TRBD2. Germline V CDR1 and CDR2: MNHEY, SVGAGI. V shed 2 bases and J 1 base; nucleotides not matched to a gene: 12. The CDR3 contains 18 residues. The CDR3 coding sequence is TGTGCCAGCAGTTACGACGCTTGGGCTAGCGGGGCTTCCTACGAGCAGTACTTC. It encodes CASSYDAWASGASYEQYF.

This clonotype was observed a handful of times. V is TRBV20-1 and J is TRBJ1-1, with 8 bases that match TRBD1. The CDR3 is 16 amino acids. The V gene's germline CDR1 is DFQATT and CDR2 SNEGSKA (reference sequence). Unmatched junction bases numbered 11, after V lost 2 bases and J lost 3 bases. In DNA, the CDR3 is TGCAGTGCTAGATCGGGACAGGCACCAAGGGACACTGAAGCTTTCTTT. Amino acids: CSARSGQAPRDTEAFF.

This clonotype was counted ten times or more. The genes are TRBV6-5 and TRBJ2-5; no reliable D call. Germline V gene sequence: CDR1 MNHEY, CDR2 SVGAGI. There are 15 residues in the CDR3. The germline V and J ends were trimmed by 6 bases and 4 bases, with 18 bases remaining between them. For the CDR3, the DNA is TGTGCCAGCAGATACCCGCTAGACGAATCAGAGACCCAGTACTTC. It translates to CASRYPLDESETQYF.

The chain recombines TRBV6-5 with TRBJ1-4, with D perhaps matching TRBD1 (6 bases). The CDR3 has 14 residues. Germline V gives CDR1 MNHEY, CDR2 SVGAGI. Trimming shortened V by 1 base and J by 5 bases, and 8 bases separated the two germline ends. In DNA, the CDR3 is TGTGCCAGCAGTTACTTAGGGGGAAATGAAAAACTGTTTTTT. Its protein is CASSYLGGNEKLFF.

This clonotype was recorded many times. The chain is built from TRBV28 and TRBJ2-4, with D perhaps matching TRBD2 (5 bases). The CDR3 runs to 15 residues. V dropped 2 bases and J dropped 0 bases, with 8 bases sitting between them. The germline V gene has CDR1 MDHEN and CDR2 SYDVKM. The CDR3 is CASSLPGLAKNIQYF. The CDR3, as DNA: TGTGCCAGCAGTTTACCAGGACTAGCCAAAAACATTCAGTACTTC.

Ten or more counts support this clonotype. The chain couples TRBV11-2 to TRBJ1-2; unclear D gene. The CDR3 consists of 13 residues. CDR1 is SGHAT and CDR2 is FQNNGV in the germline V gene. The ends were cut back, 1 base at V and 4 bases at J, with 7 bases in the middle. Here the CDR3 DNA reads TGTGCCAGCAGCTTAGCAGAAACCTATGGCTACACCTTC. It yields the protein CASSLAETYGYTF.

As DNA, the CDR3 is TGCGCCAGCAGGTGGGAGATGAACACTGAAGCTTTCTTT. It specifies CASRWEMNTEAFF. This chain joins TRBV5-1 and TRBJ1-1; D not certain. The CDR3 is made up of 13 amino acids. V lost 5 bases to trimming and J lost 0 bases, with 8 bases between them. Germline V gene sequence: CDR1 SGHRS, CDR2 YFSETQ.

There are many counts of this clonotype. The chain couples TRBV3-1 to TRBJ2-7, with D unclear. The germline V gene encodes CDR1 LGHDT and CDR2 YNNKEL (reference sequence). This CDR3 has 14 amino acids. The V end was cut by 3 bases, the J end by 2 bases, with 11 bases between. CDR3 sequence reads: CASSQSQGTYEQYF. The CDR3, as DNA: TGTGCCAGCAGCCAGAGCCAAGGAACCTACGAGCAGTACTTC.

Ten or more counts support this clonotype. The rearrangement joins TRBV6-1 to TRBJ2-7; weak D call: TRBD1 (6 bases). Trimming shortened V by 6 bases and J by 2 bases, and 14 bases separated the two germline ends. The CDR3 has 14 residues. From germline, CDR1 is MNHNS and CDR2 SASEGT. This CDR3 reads CASSRRQATYEQYF. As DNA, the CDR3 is TGTGCCAGCAGCCGTCGACAGGCAACCTACGAGCAGTACTTC.

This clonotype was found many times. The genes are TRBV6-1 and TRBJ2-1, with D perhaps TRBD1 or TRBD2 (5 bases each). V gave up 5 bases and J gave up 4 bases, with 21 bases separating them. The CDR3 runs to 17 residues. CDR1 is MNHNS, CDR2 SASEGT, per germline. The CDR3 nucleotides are TGTGCCAGCAGTCGGGTCAGCGGCCAGGGTCCGTACAATGAGCAGTTCTTC. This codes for CASSRVSGQGPYNEQFF.

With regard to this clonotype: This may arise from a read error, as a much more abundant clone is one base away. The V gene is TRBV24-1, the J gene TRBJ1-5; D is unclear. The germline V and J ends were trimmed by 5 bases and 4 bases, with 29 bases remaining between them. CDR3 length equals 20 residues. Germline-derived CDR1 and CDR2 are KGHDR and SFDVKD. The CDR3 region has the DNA TGTGCCACCAGTGTCGACATGGGCAGTGAGACCTTTTTATGGAATCAGCCCCAGCATTTT. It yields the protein CATSVDMGSETFLWNQPQHF.